This T cell receptor beta chain derives from a study of identical twins. Study-wide points: With beta out-of-frame sequences, excess sharing by twins was weaker. The more abundant beta clonotypes in cord blood had fewer insertions, and memory repertoires did not show this. Its conclusions, products of cross-sectional statistical analysis, did not come from following the same donors.

Via MiXCR, TCRdb re-called the 5' RACE reads, giving one row per CDR3 protein. The data hold about 150,000 distinct CDR3 sequences, with around 3.5% observed a single time. Notes on this clonotype: Its cognate antigen is unknown.

Germline CDR1 SGHNT, CDR2 YYREEE (reference sequence). This CDR3 is built from 14 residues. Trimming removed 3 bases at V and 5 bases at J, with 11 bases between. Healthy Caucasians were all of the donors. Sequenced: memory T cells sorted from blood. The TCR sequence derives from a man younger than 35 in good health. The chain couples TRBV5-4 to TRBJ2-2; no clear D gene. The CDR3 DNA sequence: TGTGCCAGCAGCTCGACCTTGGGAACCGGGGAGCTGTTTTTT. Its protein product is CASSSTLGTGELFF.